This entry features one T cell receptor (beta chain) sequence. CDR3 size: 12 residues. The germline CDR1 and CDR2 sequences are MNHEY and SVGAGI. Trimming removed 8 bases from V and 6 bases from J; junction bases left unmatched: 5. In the original processing: Amplification from reference gene primers served as the basis for estimated nucleated cell counts. Measured with immunoSEQ multiplex PCR; TCRdb has only the in-frame clones, and not every one. Clone size and the V and J calls come from that table; the DNA yielded D and trimming. The sample has a few hundred thousand clones; around 87% are singletons. These data originate in a study of blood T cell repertoires in COVID-19. Living in 24 US areas, the participants were between 18 and 89 years of age. Cohort 3 donors were reported recovered after two negative PCRs, clearance, or symptom resolution.

The material sequenced was PBMCs or T cells enriched from blood (not recorded which). The chain couples TRBV6-5 to TRBJ1-2, with TRBD1 identical over 8 bases. The sequence derives from a woman aged 45 to 65 who had recovered from COVID-19. CDR3 sequence: CASHGQGHGYTF. The CDR3 DNA is TGTGCCAGCCATGGACAGGGCCATGGCTACACCTTC.